This TCR beta chain was captured by sequencing in a study of yellow fever vaccine responses in identical twins. Study results and limitations: Reportedly, twins showed a vaccine T cell response that looked partly convergent and partly personalized.

The junction had 0 bases not matched to a gene; V was cut back by 0 bases and J by 1 base. CDR1 GTSNPN and CDR2 SVGIG come from the germline V gene (reference sequence). The CDR3 length is 14 residues. TCRdb recomputed calls from the RT-PCR reads with MiXCR, one row per CDR3 protein. Here the sample spans more than 5,500 distinct CDR3 sequences, over 50% being singletons. To note about this clonotype: Its antigen is as yet unknown.

This receptor was obtained from a young woman who received the yellow fever vaccine. Source: T cells from blood (PBMCs), unsorted or a sorted subset (not recorded which), taken before or after yellow fever vaccination (not recorded which). The chain couples TRBV30 to TRBJ1-5; 7 bases align to TRBD1. The CDR3 here is CAWSVQGSNQPQHF. The DNA for the CDR3 is TGTGCCTGGAGTGTACAGGGGAGCAATCAGCCCCAGCATTTT.